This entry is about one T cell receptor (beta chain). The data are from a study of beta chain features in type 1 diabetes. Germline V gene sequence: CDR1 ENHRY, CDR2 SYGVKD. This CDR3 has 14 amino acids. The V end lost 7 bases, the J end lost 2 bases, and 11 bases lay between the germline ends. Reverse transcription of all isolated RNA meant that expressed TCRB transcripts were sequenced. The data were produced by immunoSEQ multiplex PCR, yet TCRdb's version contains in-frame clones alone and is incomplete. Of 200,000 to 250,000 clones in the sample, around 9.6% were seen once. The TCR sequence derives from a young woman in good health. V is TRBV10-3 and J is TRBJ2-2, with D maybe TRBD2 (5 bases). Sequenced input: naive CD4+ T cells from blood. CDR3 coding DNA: TGTGCCATCAATCGCGAGGGCAACACCGGGGAGCTGTTTTTT. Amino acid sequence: CAINREGNTGELFF.